These 9 T cell receptor beta chains were sequenced from one sample in a study of T cells in localized non-small cell lung cancer. The method was immunoSEQ multiplex PCR; TCRdb's version includes in-frame clones alone and lacks a portion of them. The sample holds under 70,000 clones, 70% to 90% seen once. Sequenced here: peripheral blood, sampled before any cancer treatment. The receptors were gathered from a woman aged 40 to 75 with stage I lung adenocarcinoma.

The genes are TRBV6-1 and TRBJ2-7; D perhaps matches TRBD1 (6 bases). This CDR3 spans 16 amino acids. Between the trimmed V and J ends, which lost 3 bases and 1 base, there was a span of 16 bases. Germline CDR1 is MNHNS and CDR2 is SASEGT. The CDR3 DNA follows: TGTGCCAGCAGTGATCTGGGAAGGGGGAAATCCTACGAGCAGTACTTC. It is translated as CASSDLGRGKSYEQYF.

In its sample, this clone was seen a few times. The chain couples TRBV6-5 to TRBJ2-2; tentative D call: TRBD2 (7 bases). CDR3 length: 15 amino acids. The V gene's germline CDR1 is MNHEY and CDR2 SVGAGI. With 6 bases removed from V and 0 bases from J, the gap between germline ends came to 11 bases. The CDR3 reads CASSWGGANTGELFF. In DNA form, the CDR3 reads TGTGCCAGCAGCTGGGGGGGCGCGAACACCGGGGAGCTGTTTTTT.

The count of this clone is one. J is TRBJ2-1 and V is TRBV6-4, with a possible D match to TRBD1 (6 bases). This CDR3 is 16 amino acids long. V gave up 0 bases and J gave up 3 bases, with 12 bases separating them. Per the germline V gene, CDR1 is MRHNA and CDR2 is SNTAGT. The CDR3, as DNA: TGTGCCAGCAGTGACTCCCCTACAGGGATCTACAATGAGCAGTTCTTC. This sequence encodes CASSDSPTGIYNEQFF.

Here the CDR3 reads CASSQGAGSYEQYF. CDR3 DNA sequence: TGCGCCAGCAGCCAGGGGGCGGGGTCCTACGAGCAGTACTTC. The chain employs TRBV4-3 and TRBJ2-7; D is tentatively TRBD1 or TRBD2 (6 bases each). The V and J ends lost 3 bases and 1 base respectively, with 10 bases between them. This CDR3 region has 14 residues. CDR1 is LGHNA and CDR2 is YSLEER in the germline V gene.

Regarding this clone: The identical CDR3 is also encoded by other nucleotide sequences in the sample. The chain links TRBV7-2 to TRBJ1-2; D call uncertain. CDR3 length: 13 amino acids. Trimming removed 1 base from V and 8 bases from J, with 11 bases in between. CDR1 and CDR2 from the germline V gene are SGHTA and FQGNSA. This CDR3 is CASSLDGRYGYTF. CDR3 bases: TGTGCCAGCAGCTTAGACGGCAGATACGGCTACACCTTC. Together with reference TRBV7-2 and TRBJ1-2, the CDR3 gives the full variable domain: GAGVSQSPSNKVTEKGKDVELRCDPISGHTALYWYRQSLGQGLEFLIYFQGNSAPDKSGLPSDRFSAERTGGSVSTLTIQRTQQEDSAVYLCASSLDGRYGYTFGSGTRLTVV.

This chain joins TRBV6-5 and TRBJ1-2, with TRBD1 as a possible D gene (6 bases). V was pared by 6 bases and J by 6 bases, with 14 bases between. This CDR3 is 13 amino acids long. Germline values: CDR1 MNHEY, CDR2 SVGAGI. This CDR3 reads CASRLQGFHGYTF. The CDR3 DNA sequence: TGTGCCAGCAGGCTACAGGGATTCCATGGCTACACCTTC.

The chain employs TRBV9 and TRBJ2-3, with D perhaps matching TRBD2 (5 bases). Trimming pared 4 bases from V and 4 bases from J, leaving 10 bases between. Germline V lookup: CDR1 SGDLS, CDR2 YYNGEE. CDR3 size: 13 residues. Written as DNA, the CDR3 is TGTGCCAGCAGCCCTCTAGCCGCAGATACGCAGTATTTT. Translated, it gives CASSPLAADTQYF.

This clone was recorded a few times. This chain connects TRBV30 to TRBJ1-6; 7 bases line up with TRBD1. Germline-derived CDR1 and CDR2 are GTSNPN and SVGIG (reference sequence). This CDR3 comprises 13 residues. Trimming took 2 bases from V and 7 from J; bases not matched to a gene: 2. The CDR3 loop is CAWSSGGNSPLHF. The CDR3 nucleotides read TGTGCCTGGAGTTCAGGGGGGAATTCACCCCTCCACTTT.

The V gene is TRBV4-3, the J gene TRBJ2-3; the D gene could be TRBD1 or TRBD2 (5 bases each). CDR3 size: 18 residues. Germline V gene sequence: CDR1 LGHNA, CDR2 YSLEER. Trimming took 4 bases from V and 6 from J, leaving 26 bases between them. The CDR3 region has the DNA TGCGCCAGCAGCCGGGTCTACGGGGCCTCCTATATTTTGGATACGCAGTATTTT. The encoded protein is CASSRVYGASYILDTQYF.